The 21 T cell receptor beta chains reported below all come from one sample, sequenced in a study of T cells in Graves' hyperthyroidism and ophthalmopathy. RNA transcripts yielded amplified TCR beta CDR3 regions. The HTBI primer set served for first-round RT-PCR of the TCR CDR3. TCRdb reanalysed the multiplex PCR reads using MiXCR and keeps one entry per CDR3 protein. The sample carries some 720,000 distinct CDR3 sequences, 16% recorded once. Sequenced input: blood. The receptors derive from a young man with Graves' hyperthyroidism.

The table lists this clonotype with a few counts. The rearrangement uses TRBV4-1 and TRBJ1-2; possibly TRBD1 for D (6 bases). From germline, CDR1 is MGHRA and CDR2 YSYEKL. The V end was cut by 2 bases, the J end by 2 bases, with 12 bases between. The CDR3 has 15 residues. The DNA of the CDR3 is TGCGCCAGCAGCCAACAGGGGTTTGGGAACTATGGCTACACCTTC. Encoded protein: CASSQQGFGNYGYTF.

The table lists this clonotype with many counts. The CDR3 coding sequence is TGTGCCAGCAGCTTAGGGTGGGAGCCGTGGGAGACCCAGTACTTC. Protein product: CASSLGWEPWETQYF. The chain has TRBV11-2 and TRBJ2-5; TRBD2 is a possible D gene (5 bases). Trimming stripped 1 base from V and 5 bases from J, with 14 bases between. CDR1 is SGHAT, CDR2 FQNNGV, per germline. CDR3 length: 15 amino acids.

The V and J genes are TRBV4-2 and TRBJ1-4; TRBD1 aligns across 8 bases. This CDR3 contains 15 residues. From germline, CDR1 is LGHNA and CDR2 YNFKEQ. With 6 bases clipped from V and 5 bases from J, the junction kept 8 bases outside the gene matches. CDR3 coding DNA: TGTGCCAGCAGTTTCACAGGGGGTGAAAATGAAAAACTGTTTTTT. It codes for CASSFTGGENEKLFF.

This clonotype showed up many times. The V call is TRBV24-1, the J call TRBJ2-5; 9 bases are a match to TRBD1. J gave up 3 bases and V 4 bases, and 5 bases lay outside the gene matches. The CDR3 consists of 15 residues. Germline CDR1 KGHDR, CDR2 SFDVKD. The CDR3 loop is CATSDPGQGEETQYF. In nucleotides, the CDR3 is TGTGCCACCAGTGACCCGGGACAGGGAGAAGAGACCCAGTACTTC.

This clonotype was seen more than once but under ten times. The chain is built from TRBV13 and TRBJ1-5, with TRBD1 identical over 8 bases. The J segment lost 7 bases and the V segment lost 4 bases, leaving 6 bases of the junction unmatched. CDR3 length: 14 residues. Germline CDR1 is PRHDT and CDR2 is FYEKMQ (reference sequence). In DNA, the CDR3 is TGTGCCAGCAGCTGGTCAGGGGGCGGGCAGCCCCAGCATTTT. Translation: CASSWSGGGQPQHF.

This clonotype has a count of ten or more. CDR3 nucleotide sequence: TGTGCCTCTCCCCCCCCTAGCGGGAAGGTGGATGAGCAGTTCTTC. Its translation is CASPPPSGKVDEQFF. The rearrangement joins TRBV30 to TRBJ2-1; 9 nucleotides align to TRBD2. CDR3 size: 15 residues. Germline V gives CDR1 GTSNPN, CDR2 SVGIG (reference sequence). With V trimmed by 7 bases and J by 8 bases, 15 bases remained unmatched.

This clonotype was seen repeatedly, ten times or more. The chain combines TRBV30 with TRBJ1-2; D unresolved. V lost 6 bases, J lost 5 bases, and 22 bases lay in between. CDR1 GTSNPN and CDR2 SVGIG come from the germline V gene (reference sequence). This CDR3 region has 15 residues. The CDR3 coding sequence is TGTGCCTGCCCCAGGAGCTCCTTGTTGGGATATGGCTACACCTTC. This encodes CACPRSSLLGYGYTF.

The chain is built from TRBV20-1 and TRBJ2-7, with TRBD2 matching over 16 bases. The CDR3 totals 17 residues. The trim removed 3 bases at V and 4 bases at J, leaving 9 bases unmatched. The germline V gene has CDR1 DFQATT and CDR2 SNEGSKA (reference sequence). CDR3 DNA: TGCAGTGCTAGCCCGGGACTAGCGGGAGGGCCCGTTTACGAGCAGTACTTC. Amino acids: CSASPGLAGGPVYEQYF.

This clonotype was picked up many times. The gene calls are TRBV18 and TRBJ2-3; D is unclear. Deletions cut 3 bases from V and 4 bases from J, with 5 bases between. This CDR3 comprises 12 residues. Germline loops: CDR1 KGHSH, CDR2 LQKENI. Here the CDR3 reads CASSPDADTQYF. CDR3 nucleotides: TGTGCCAGCTCACCGGATGCAGATACGCAGTATTTT.

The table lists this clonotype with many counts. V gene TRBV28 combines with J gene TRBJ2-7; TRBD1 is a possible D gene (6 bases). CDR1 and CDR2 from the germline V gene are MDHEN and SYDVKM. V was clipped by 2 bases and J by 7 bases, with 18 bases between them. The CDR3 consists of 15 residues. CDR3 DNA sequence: TGTGCCAGCAGTTTACCCCAACAGGGAGCAGGGGAGCAGTACTTC. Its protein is CASSLPQQGAGEQYF.

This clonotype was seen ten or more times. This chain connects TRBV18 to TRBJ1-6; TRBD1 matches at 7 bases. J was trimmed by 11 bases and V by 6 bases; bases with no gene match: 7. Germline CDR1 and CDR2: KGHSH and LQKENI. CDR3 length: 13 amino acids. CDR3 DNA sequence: TGTGCCAGCTCCACTGGGACAGCCCCACCCCTCCACTTT. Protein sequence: CASSTGTAPPLHF.

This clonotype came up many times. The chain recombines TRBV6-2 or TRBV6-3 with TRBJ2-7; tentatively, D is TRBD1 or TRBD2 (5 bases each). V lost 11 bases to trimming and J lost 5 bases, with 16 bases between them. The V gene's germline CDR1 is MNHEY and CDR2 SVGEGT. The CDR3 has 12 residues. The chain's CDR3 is CASRDPDDEQYF. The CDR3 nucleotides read TGTGCCTCCCGGGACCCAGACGACGAGCAGTACTTC.

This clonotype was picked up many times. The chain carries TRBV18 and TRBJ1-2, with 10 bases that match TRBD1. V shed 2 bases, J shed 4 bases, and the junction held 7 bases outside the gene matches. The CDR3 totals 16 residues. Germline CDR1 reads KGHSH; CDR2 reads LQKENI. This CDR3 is CASSPGSTGGRYGYTF. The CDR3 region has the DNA TGTGCCAGCTCACCAGGTTCGACAGGGGGCCGCTATGGCTACACCTTC. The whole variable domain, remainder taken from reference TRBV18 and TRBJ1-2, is NAGVMQNPRHLVRRRGQEARLRCSPMKGHSHVYWYRQLPEEGLKFMVYLQKENIIDESGMPKERFSAEFPKEGPSILRIQQVVRGDSAAYFCASSPGSTGGRYGYTFGSGTRLTVV.

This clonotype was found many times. CDR3 residues: CASSNDRGTGYTF. The DNA for the CDR3 is TGTGCCAGCAGTAATGACAGGGGAACAGGCTACACCTTC. The V and J genes are TRBV12-3 or TRBV12-4 and TRBJ1-2; 8 bases match TRBD1. CDR3 length equals 13 residues. V was pared by 5 bases and J by 8 bases, with 7 bases of the junction left unmatched.

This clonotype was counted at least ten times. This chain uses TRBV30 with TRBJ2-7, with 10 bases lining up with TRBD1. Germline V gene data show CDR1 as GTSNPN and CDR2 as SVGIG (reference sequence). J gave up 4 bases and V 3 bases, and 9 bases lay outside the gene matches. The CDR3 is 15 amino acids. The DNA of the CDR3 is TGTGCCTGGAGCCTTTCCGGGACAGGGGTTTACGAGCAGTACTTC. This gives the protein CAWSLSGTGVYEQYF.

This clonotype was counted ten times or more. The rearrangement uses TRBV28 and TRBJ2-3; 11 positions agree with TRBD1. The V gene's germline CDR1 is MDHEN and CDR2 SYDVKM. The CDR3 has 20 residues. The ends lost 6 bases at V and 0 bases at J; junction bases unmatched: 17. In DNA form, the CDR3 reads TGTGCCAGCAGACCTTCCATATACCATAGGACAGGGGGCAGCACAGATACGCAGTATTTT. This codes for CASRPSIYHRTGGSTDTQYF. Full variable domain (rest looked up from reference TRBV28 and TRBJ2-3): DVKVTQSSRYLVKRTGEKVFLECVQDMDHENMFWYRQDPGLGLRLIYFSYDVKMKEKGDIPEGYSVSREKKERFSLILESASTNQTSMYLCASRPSIYHRTGGSTDTQYFGPGTRLTVL.

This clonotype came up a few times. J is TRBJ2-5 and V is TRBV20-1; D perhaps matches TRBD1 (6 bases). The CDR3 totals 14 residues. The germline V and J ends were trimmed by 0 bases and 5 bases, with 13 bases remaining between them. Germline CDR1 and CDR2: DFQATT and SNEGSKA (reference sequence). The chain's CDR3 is CSAREGGRWETQYF. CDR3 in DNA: TGCAGTGCTAGAGAAGGGGGTCGATGGGAGACCCAGTACTTC.

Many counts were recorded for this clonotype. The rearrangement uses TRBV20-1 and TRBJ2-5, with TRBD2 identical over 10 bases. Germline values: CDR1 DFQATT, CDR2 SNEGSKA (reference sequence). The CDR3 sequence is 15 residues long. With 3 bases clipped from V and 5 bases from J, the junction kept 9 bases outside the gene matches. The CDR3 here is CSASPLAGVRETQYF. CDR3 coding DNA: TGCAGTGCTAGCCCTCTAGCGGGAGTCAGGGAGACCCAGTACTTC.

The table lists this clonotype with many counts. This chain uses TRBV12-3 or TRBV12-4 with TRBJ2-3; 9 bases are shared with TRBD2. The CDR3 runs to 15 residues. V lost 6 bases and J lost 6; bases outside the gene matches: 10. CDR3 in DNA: TGTGCCAGCAGGCCCGGAGGGCTAGCGGGGGATACGCAGTATTTT. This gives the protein CASRPGGLAGDTQYF.

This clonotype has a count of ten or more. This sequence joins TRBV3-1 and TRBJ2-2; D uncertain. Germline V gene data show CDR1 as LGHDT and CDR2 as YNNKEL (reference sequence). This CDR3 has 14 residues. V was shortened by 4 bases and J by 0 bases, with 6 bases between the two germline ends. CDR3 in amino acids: CASSPGPNTGELFF. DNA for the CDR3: TGTGCCAGCAGCCCGGGCCCGAACACCGGGGAGCTGTTTTTT.

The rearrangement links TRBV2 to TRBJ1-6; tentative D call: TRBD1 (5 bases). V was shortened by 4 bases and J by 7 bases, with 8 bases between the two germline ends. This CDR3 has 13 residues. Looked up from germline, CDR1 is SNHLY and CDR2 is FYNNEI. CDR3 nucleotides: TGTGCCAGCAGTGGTGAGGGGAATTCACCCCTCCACTTT. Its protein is CASSGEGNSPLHF.